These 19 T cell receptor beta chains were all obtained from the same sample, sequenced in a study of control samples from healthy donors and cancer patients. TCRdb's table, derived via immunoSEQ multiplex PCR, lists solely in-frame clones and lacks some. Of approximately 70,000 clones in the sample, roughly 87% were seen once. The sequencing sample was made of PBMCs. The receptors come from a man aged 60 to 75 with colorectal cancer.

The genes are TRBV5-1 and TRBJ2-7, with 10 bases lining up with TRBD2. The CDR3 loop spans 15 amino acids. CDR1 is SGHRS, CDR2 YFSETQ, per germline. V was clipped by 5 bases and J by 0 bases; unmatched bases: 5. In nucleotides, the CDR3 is TGCGCCAGCAGTCCTACTAGCGGGGTCTCCTACGAGCAGTACTTC. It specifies CASSPTSGVSYEQYF.

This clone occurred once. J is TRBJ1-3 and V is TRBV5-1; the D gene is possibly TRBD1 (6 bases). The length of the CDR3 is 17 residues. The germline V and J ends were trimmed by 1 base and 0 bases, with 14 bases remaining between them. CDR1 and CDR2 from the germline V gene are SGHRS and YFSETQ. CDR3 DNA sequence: TGCGCCAGCAGCTTGTATGGGACATGGAGCTCTGGAAACACCATATATTTT. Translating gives CASSLYGTWSSGNTIYF.

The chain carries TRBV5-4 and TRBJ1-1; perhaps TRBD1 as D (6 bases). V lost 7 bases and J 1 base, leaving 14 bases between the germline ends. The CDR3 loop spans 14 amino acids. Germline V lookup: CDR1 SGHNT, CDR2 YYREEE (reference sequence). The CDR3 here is CASGGWGANTEAFF. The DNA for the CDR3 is TGTGCCAGCGGTGGTTGGGGGGCGAACACTGAAGCTTTCTTT. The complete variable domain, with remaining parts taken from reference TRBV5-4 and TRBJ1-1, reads ETGVTQSPTHLIKTRGQQVTLRCSSQSGHNTVSWYQQALGQGPQFIFQYYREEENGRGNFPPRFSGLQFPNYSSELNVNALELDDSALYLCASGGWGANTEAFFGQGTRLTVV.

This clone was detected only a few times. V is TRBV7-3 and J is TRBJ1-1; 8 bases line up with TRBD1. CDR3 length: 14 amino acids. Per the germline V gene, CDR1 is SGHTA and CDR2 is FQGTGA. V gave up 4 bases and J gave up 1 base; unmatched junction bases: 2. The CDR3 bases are TGTGCCAGCAGCTCAGGGACAGGGAACACTGAAGCTTTCTTT. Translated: CASSSGTGNTEAFF. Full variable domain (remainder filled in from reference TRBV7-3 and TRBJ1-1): GAGVSQTPSNKVTEKGKYVELRCDPISGHTALYWYRQSLGQGPEFLIYFQGTGAADDSGLPNDRFFAVRPEGSVSTLKIQRTERGDSAVYLCASSSGTGNTEAFFGQGTRLTVV.

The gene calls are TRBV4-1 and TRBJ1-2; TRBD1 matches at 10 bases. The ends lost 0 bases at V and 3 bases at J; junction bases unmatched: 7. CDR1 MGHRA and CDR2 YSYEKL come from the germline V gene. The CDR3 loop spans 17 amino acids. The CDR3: CASSQELTGGRDYGYTF. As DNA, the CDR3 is TGCGCCAGCAGCCAAGAATTGACAGGGGGCCGCGACTATGGCTACACCTTC.

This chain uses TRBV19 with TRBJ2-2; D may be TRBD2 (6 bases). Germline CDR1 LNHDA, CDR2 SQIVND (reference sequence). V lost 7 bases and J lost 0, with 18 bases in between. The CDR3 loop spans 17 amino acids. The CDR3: CASNPRGSPANTGELFF. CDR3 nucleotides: TGTGCCAGTAACCCCCGGGGGTCCCCAGCGAACACCGGGGAGCTGTTTTTT.

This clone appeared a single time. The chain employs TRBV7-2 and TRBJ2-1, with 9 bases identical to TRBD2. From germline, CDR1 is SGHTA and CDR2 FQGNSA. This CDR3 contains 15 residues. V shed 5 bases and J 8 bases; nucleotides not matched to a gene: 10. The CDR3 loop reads CASSVAGGWSYEQFF. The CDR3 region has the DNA TGTGCCAGCAGCGTTGCGGGGGGGTGGTCCTATGAGCAGTTCTTC.

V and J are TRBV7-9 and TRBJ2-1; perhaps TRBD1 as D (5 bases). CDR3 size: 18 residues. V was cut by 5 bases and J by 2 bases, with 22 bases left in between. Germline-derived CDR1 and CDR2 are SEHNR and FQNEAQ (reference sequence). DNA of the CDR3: TGTGCCAGCAGCAAAGGGGCCGGAGCGATCGCTCCCTACAATGAGCAGTTCTTC. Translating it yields CASSKGAGAIAPYNEQFF.

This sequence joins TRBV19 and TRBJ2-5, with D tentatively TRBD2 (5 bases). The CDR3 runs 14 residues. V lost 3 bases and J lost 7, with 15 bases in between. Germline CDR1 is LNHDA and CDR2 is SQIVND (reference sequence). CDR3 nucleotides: TGTGCCAGTAGTATTTCGCGGGCAAAGAGGACCCAGTACTTC. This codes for CASSISRAKRTQYF.

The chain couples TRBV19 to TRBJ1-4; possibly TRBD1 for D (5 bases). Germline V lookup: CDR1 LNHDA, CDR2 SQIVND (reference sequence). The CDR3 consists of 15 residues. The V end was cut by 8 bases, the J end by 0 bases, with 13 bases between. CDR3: CASSETDATNEKLFF. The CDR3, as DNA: TGTGCCAGTTCAGAGACAGACGCAACTAATGAAAAACTGTTTTTT. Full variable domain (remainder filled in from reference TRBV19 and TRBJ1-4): DGGITQSPKYLFRKEGQNVTLSCEQNLNHDAMYWYRQDPGQGLRLIYYSQIVNDFQKGDIAEGYSVSREKKESFPLTVTSAQKNPTAFYLCASSETDATNEKLFFGSGTQLSVL.

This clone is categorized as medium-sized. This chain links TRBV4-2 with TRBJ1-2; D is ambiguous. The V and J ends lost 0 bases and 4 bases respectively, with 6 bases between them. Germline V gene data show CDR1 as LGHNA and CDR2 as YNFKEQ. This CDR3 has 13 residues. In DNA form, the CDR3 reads TGTGCCAGCAGCCAAGATAACAGCTATGGCTACACCTTC. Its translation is CASSQDNSYGYTF.

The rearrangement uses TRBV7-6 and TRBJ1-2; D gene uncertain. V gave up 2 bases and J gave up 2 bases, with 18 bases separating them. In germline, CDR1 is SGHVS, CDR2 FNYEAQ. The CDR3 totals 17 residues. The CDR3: CASSLLPSLQGNYGYTF. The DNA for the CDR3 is TGTGCCAGCAGCTTATTGCCCAGCCTCCAAGGGAACTATGGCTACACCTTC.

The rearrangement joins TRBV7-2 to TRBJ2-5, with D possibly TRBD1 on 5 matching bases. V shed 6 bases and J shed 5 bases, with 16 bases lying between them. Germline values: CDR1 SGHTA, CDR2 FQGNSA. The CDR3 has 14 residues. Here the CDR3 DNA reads TGTGCCAGCAGTCACAGGATTCCCGGGGAGACCCAGTACTTC. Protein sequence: CASSHRIPGETQYF.

CDR3 loop: CASSLVETQYF. CDR3 in DNA: TGTGCCAGCAGCTTGGTGGAGACCCAGTACTTC. The rearrangement links TRBV7-9 to TRBJ2-5, with no clear D. Trimming pared 3 bases from V and 5 bases from J, leaving 4 bases between. Germline loops: CDR1 SEHNR, CDR2 FQNEAQ (reference sequence). The CDR3 has 11 residues.

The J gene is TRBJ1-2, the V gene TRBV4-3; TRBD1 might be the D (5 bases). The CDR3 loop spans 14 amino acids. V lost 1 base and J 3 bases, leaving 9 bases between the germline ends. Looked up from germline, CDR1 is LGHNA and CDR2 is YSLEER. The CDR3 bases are TGCGCCAGCAGCCAAGCCTTACAGGACTATGGCTACACCTTC. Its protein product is CASSQALQDYGYTF.

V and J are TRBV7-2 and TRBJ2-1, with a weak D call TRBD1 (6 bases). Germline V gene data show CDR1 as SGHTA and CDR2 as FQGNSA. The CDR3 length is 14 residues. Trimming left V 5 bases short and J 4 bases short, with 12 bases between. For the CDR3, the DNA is TGTGCCAGCAGCCCCCGGGACAATTACAATGAGCAGTTCTTC. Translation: CASSPRDNYNEQFF.

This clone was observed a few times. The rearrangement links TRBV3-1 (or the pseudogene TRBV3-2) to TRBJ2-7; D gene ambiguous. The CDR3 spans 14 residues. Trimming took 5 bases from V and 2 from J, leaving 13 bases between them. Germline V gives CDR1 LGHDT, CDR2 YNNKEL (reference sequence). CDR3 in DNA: TGTGCCAGCAGCTCCCGGACCAAAACCTACGAGCAGTACTTC. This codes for CASSSRTKTYEQYF.

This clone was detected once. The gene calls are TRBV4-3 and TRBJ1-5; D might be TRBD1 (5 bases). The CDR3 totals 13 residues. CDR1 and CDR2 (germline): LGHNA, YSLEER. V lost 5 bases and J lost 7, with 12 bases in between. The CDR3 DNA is TGCGCCAGCAGCTCAGGGTTTCGGCAGCCCCAGCATTTT. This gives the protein CASSSGFRQPQHF.

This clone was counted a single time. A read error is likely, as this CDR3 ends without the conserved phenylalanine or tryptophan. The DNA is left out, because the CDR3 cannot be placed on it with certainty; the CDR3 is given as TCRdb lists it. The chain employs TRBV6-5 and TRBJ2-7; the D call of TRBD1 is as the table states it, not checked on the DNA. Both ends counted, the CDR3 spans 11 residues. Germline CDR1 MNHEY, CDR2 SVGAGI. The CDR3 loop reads CASSLTGGVSI.